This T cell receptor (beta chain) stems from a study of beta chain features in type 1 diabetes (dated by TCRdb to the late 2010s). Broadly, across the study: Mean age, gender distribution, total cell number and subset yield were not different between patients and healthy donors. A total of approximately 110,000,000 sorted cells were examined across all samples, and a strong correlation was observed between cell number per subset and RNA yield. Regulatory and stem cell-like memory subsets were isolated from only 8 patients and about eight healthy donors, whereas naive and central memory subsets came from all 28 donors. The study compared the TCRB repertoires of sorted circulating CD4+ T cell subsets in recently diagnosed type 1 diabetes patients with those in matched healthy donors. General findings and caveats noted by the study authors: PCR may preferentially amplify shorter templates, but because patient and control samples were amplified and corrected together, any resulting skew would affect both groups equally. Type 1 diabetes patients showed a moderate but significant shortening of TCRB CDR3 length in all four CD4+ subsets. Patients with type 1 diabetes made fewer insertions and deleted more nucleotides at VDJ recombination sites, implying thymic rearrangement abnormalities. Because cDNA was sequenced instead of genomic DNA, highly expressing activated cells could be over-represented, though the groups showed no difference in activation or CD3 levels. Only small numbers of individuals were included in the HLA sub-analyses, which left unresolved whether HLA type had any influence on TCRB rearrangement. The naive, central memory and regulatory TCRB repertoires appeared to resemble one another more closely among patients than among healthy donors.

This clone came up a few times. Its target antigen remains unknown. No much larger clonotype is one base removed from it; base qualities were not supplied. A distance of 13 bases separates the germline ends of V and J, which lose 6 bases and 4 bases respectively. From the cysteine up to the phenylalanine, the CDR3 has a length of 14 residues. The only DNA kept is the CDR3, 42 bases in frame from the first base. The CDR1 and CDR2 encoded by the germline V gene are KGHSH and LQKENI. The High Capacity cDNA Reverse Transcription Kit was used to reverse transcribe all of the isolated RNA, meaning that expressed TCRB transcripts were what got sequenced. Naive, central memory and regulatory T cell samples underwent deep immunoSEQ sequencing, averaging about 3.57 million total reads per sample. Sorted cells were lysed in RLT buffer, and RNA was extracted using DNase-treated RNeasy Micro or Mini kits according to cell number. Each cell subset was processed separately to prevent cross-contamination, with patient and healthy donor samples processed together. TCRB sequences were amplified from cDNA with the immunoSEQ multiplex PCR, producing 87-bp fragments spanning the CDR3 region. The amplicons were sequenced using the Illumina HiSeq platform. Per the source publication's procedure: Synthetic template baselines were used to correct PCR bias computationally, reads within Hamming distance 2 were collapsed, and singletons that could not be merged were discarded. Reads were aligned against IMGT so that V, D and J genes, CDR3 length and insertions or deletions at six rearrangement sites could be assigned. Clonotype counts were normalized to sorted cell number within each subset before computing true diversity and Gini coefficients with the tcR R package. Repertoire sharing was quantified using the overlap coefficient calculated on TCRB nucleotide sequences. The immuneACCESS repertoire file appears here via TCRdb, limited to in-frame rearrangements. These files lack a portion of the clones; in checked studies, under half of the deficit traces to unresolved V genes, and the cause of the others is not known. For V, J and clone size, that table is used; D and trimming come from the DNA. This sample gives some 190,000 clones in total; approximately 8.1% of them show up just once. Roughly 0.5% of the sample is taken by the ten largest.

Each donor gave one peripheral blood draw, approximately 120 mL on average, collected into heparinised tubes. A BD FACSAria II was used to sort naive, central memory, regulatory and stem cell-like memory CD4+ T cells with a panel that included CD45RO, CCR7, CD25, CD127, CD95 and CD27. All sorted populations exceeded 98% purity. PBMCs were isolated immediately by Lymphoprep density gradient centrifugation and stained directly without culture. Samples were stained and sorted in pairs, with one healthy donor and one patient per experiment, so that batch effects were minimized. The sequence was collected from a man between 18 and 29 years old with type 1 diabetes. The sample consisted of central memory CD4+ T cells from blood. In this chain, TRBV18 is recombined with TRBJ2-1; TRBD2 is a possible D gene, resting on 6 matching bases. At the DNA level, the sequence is TGTGCCAGCTCGTCCCGGCGGGGTTACAATGAGCAGTTCTTC. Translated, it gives CASSSRRGYNEQFF.